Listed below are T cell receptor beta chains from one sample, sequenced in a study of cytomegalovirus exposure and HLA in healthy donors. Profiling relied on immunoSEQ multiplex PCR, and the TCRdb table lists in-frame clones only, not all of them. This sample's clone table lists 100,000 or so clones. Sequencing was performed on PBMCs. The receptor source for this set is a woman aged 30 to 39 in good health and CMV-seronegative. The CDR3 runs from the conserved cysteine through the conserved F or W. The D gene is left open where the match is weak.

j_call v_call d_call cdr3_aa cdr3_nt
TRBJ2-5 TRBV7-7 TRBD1 CASSRDRQETQYF TGTGCTAGCAGTCGGGACAGGCAAGAGACCCAGTACTTC
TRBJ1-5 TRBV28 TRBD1 CASSLPLIGTGVYNSNQPQHF TGTGCCAGCAGCTTACCCCTAATCGGGACAGGGGTCTACAATAGCAATCAGCCCCAGCATTTT
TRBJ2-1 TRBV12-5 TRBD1 CASGLATGGNWYEQFF TGTGCTAGTGGTTTGGCAACAGGGGGCAACTGGTATGAGCAGTTCTTC
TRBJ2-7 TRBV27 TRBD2 CASWNSGSTYEQYF TGTGCCAGCTGGAACAGCGGGAGTACCTACGAGCAGTACTTC
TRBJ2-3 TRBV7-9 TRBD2 CASSLGGASGGLTDTQYF TGTGCCAGCAGCTTAGGGGGTGCTAGCGGGGGGCTCACAGATACGCAGTATTTT
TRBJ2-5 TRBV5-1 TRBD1 CASSLVGTGAQETQYF TGCGCCAGCAGCTTGGTTGGGACAGGGGCACAAGAGACCCAGTACTTC
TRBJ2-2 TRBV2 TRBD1 CASNLGQGGELFF TGTGCCAGCAACCTGGGACAGGGAGGGGAGCTGTTTTTT
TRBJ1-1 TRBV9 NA CASSVATENTEAFF TGTGCCAGCAGCGTGGCGACAGAGAACACTGAAGCTTTCTTT
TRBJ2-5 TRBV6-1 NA CASTRVGGEETQYF TGTGCCAGCACCCGTGTCGGAGGGGAAGAGACCCAGTACTTC
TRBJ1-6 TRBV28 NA CASTPPRGRLHF TGTGCCAGCACCCCGCCCAGGGGACGACTCCACTTT
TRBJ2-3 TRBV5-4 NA CASSLGGGSRTDTQYF TGTGCCAGCAGCTTGGGGGGCGGATCGCGCACAGATACGCAGTATTTT
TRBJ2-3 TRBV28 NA CASSSPPGVGTDTQYF TGTGCCAGCAGTTCCCCTCCGGGGGTTGGCACAGATACGCAGTATTTT
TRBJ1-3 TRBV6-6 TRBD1 CASNLGGTGNTIYF TGTGCCAGCAACCTAGGGGGCACGGGAAACACCATATATTTT